The 26 T cell receptor beta chains in this list originate from one sample, sequenced in a study of post-analysis software for immune sequencing data. Study observations and caveats: The study found TRBV5-6, TRBV5-1 and TRBV20-1 among five TRBV segments more frequent in patients than controls.

Unique molecular identifiers had been added to the TCR beta cDNA libraries. TCRdb ran MiXCR on the PCR reads and lists one entry per CDR3 protein. The sample yields hundreds of thousands of distinct CDR3 sequences, 40% to 55% seen once. Their antigens are not known. Sequencing was carried out using blood. These receptors originate from a girl between 10 and 17 years old with multiple sclerosis.

V usage is TRBV29-1 and J usage is TRBJ1-2; D is possibly TRBD1 (6 bases). This CDR3 is built from 11 residues. Trimming shortened V by 2 bases and J by 7 bases, and 8 bases separated the two germline ends. Per germline, CDR1 SQVTM and CDR2 ANQGSEA. Here the CDR3 reads CSVENRVGYTF. The CDR3 DNA reads as TGCAGCGTTGAAAACAGGGTTGGCTACACCTTC.

This clonotype was observed at least ten times. CDR3 bases: TGCAGTGCGGCCGGGACAGATACGCAGTATTTT. It translates to CSAAGTDTQYF. The V call is TRBV20-1, the J call TRBJ2-3; no clear D gene. This CDR3 has 11 residues. Germline lookup yields CDR1 DFQATT and CDR2 SNEGSKA (reference sequence). The ends were cut back, 6 bases at V and 3 bases at J, with 7 bases in the middle.

V usage is TRBV6-1 and J usage is TRBJ1-4; TRBD1 might be the D (5 bases). The CDR3 totals 15 residues. Germline V gives CDR1 MNHNS, CDR2 SASEGT. V lost 5 bases, J lost 4 bases, and 14 bases lay in between. CDR3 bases: TGTGCCAGCAGTCTGAATTGGGGGGGTAATGAAAAACTGTTTTTT. Translation gives CASSLNWGGNEKLFF.

This clonotype was counted between two and nine times. This rearrangement joins TRBV10-3 to TRBJ2-4; D might be TRBD1 (5 bases). Looked up from germline, CDR1 is ENHRY and CDR2 is SYGVKD. Trimming took off 2 bases at V and 10 bases at J, with 9 bases between the two ends. CDR3 length: 12 amino acids. CDR3 in amino acids: CAISEGRVIQYF. CDR3 bases: TGTGCCATCAGTGAGGGCAGGGTAATTCAGTACTTC.

This clonotype was counted only a few times. This chain connects TRBV7-9 to TRBJ2-3; no definite D call. CDR3 length equals 17 residues. V lost 2 bases and J lost 0, with 15 bases in between. The germline V gene encodes CDR1 SEHNR and CDR2 FQNEAQ (reference sequence). The CDR3 bases are TGTGCCAGCAGCTTAAGAATGGGCAGCGAGAGCACAGATACGCAGTATTTT. It codes for CASSLRMGSESTDTQYF.

The gene calls are TRBV12-3 or TRBV12-4 and TRBJ2-5, with 8 bases aligning to TRBD1. J gave up 4 bases and V 2 bases, and 9 bases lay outside the gene matches. The CDR3 length is 16 residues. DNA for the CDR3: TGTGCCAGCAGTTTAAGTTCAGGGGGCGCGGGAGAGACCCAGTACTTC. Amino acids: CASSLSSGGAGETQYF.

V gene TRBV29-1 combines with J gene TRBJ2-1; D gene uncertain. Germline CDR1 SQVTM, CDR2 ANQGSEA. V lost 7 bases, J lost 0 bases, and 13 bases lay in between. The CDR3 consists of 14 residues. The CDR3 bases are TGCAGCGCCGTGTGGGCGGACTCCTACAATGAGCAGTTCTTC. This translates into CSAVWADSYNEQFF.

The table lists this clonotype with a few counts. J is TRBJ2-1 and V is TRBV9; 10 positions match TRBD2. The CDR3 sequence is 16 residues long. Germline CDR1 reads SGDLS; CDR2 reads YYNGEE. With V trimmed by 0 bases and J by 7 bases, 7 bases remained unmatched. This CDR3 reads CASSVDPGLASNEQFF. Written as DNA, the CDR3 is TGTGCCAGCAGCGTAGATCCGGGACTAGCGTCAAATGAGCAGTTCTTC.

This clonotype was detected a few times. The germline gene is not matched at one end of the junction; a read error may be the cause. The chain employs TRBV7-7 and TRBJ2-1; maybe TRBD2 (5 bases). From germline, CDR1 is SSHAT and CDR2 FNYEAQ (reference sequence). The CDR3 has 15 residues. The CDR3 protein is CASSPAADSYNEQFF. Here the CDR3 DNA reads TGTGCTAGCAGTCCCGCAGCGGACTCCTACAATGAGCAGTTCTTC.

The chain uses TRBV28 and TRBJ2-1; 10 bases line up with TRBD2. Germline V lookup: CDR1 MDHEN, CDR2 SYDVKM. Trimming cost V 5 bases and J 8 bases; bases outside gene matches: 9. The CDR3 spans 15 residues. CDR3 in amino acids: CASSGTGTSVYEQFF. CDR3 bases: TGTGCCAGCAGTGGTACCGGGACTAGCGTCTATGAGCAGTTCTTC.

This clonotype was seen only a few times. The chain combines TRBV5-1 with TRBJ2-7; 8 nucleotides line up with TRBD1. This CDR3 is built from 16 residues. Germline CDR1 and CDR2: SGHRS and YFSETQ. Unmatched junction bases numbered 9, after V lost 4 bases and J lost 0 bases. The CDR3 loop reads CASSIKDRGDSYEQYF. In nucleotides, the CDR3 is TGCGCCAGCAGCATCAAAGACAGGGGTGACTCCTACGAGCAGTACTTC.

This CDR3 reads CSATRPLEGKFYEQYF. CDR3 DNA sequence: TGCAGTGCTACCCGTCCTCTTGAGGGTAAATTCTACGAGCAGTACTTC. The gene calls are TRBV20-1 and TRBJ2-4; a weak D match, TRBD2 (5 bases). TRBJ2-7 explains the end of the DNA better; the J call may be wrong. The germline gives CDR1 DFQATT, CDR2 SNEGSKA (reference sequence). This CDR3 spans 16 amino acids.

The genes are TRBV29-1 and TRBJ2-1; no reliable D call. Trimming took 0 bases from V and 5 from J, leaving 11 bases between them. The CDR3 loop spans 14 amino acids. CDR1 and CDR2 from the germline V gene are SQVTM and ANQGSEA. CDR3 in amino acids: CSVEDGLLNNEQFF. The CDR3 nucleotides read TGCAGCGTTGAAGACGGGCTACTGAACAATGAGCAGTTCTTC.

The chain is built from TRBV28 and TRBJ2-5; 9 bases map to TRBD2. Germline V gene data show CDR1 as MDHEN and CDR2 as SYDVKM. After removal of 4 bases from V and 1 base from J, the junction contained 4 bases not matched to a gene. The CDR3 consists of 15 residues. Written as DNA, the CDR3 is TGTGCCAGCAGTTCTAGCGGGGCCCCCCAAGAGACCCAGTACTTC. Translation gives CASSSSGAPQETQYF. Filled out from reference TRBV28 and TRBJ2-5, the complete variable domain reads DVKVTQSSRYLVKRTGEKVFLECVQDMDHENMFWYRQDPGLGLRLIYFSYDVKMKEKGDIPEGYSVSREKKERFSLILESASTNQTSMYLCASSSSGAPQETQYFGPGTRLLVL.

This clonotype was counted between two and nine times. The chain employs TRBV12-3 or TRBV12-4 and TRBJ2-1; 7 bases are a match to TRBD2. The CDR3 is 14 amino acids. V shed 6 bases, J shed 5 bases, and the junction held 7 bases outside the gene matches. CDR3 protein: CASRPGLRNNEQFF. The CDR3, as DNA: TGTGCCAGCAGGCCGGGACTACGCAACAATGAGCAGTTCTTC.

This sequence joins TRBV5-1 and TRBJ2-3; 8 bases are a match to TRBD1. Per germline, CDR1 SGHRS and CDR2 YFSETQ. The CDR3 is 17 amino acids. V lost 1 base and J lost 0; bases outside the gene matches: 7. The CDR3 sequence is CASSLRPGTGSTDTQYF. The CDR3 bases are TGCGCCAGCAGCTTGAGGCCCGGGACAGGCAGCACAGATACGCAGTATTTT.

The chain carries TRBV27 and TRBJ2-6; D remains unclear. The germline V gene encodes CDR1 MNHEY and CDR2 SMNVEV (reference sequence). The CDR3 sequence is 16 residues long. Trimming shortened V by 5 bases and J by 0 bases, and 11 bases separated the two germline ends. CDR3 nucleotide sequence: TGTGCCAGCAGTACCTCTAGGTCCTCTGGGGCCAACGTCCTGACTTTC. This encodes CASSTSRSSGANVLTF.

This clonotype was found a few times. This chain uses TRBV10-2 with TRBJ2-7; 8 nucleotides match TRBD2. This CDR3 has 15 amino acids. Germline assignment: CDR1 WSHSY and CDR2 SAAADI. V was clipped by 10 bases and J by 2 bases; unmatched bases: 13. The CDR3: CATRELADPTYEQYF. The CDR3 nucleotides are TGCGCCACCAGAGAACTAGCGGACCCAACCTACGAGCAGTACTTC.

The chain has TRBV29-1 and TRBJ2-7; tentatively, D is TRBD2 (5 bases). The CDR3 consists of 13 residues. Per the germline V gene, CDR1 is SQVTM and CDR2 is ANQGSEA. Deletions cut 4 bases from V and 0 bases from J, with 10 bases between. The CDR3 here is CSVGPTNSYEQYF. The CDR3 bases are TGCAGCGTTGGACCGACTAACTCCTACGAGCAGTACTTC.

The chain joins TRBV20-1 to TRBJ2-1, with TRBD2 identical over 13 bases. Trimming removed 4 bases from V and 7 bases from J; junction bases left unmatched: 4. Germline V gene lookup returns CDR1 DFQATT and CDR2 SNEGSKA (reference sequence). The CDR3 runs 14 residues. The CDR3 protein is CSATGTSGKNEQFF. CDR3 coding DNA: TGCAGTGCTACCGGGACTAGCGGGAAAAATGAGCAGTTCTTC.

Only a few counts were recorded for this clonotype. The V and J genes are TRBV6-5 and TRBJ1-2; D uncertain. Germline loops: CDR1 MNHEY, CDR2 SVGAGI. The V gene lost 4 bases and the J gene lost 8 bases, with 11 bases spanning the gap. This CDR3 contains 12 residues. The CDR3 region has the DNA TGTGCCAGCAGTTTTCGTCCTGGGGGCTACACCTTC. Its protein product is CASSFRPGGYTF.

On this clonotype itself: Given the absence of the conserved phenylalanine or tryptophan at the CDR3 end, a read error is likely. The chain joins TRBV12-5 to TRBJ1-2; 11 nucleotides match TRBD1. Germline values: CDR1 LGHNT, CDR2 FRNRAP. The CDR3 has 17 residues. V lost 0 bases and J lost 2; bases outside the gene matches: 5. The CDR3 DNA reads as TGTGCTAGTGGTTTGGTGGGACGGGACAGGGGGAACTATGGCTACACCTTA. Translating gives CASGLVGRDRGNYGYTL.

This clonotype was observed a handful of times. This chain connects TRBV20-1 to TRBJ1-4, with 10 bases lining up with TRBD1. V lost 4 bases to trimming and J lost 8 bases; unmatched junction nucleotides: 4. The germline gives CDR1 DFQATT, CDR2 SNEGSKA (reference sequence). The CDR3 runs to 13 residues. CDR3 residues: CSAIGQGEEKLFF. CDR3 nucleotide sequence: TGCAGTGCTATAGGACAGGGGGAAGAAAAACTGTTTTTT.

This clonotype was picked up one time. This rearrangement joins TRBV7-3 to TRBJ2-1; D may be TRBD2 (6 bases). V lost 1 base and J 2 bases, leaving 9 bases between the germline ends. The CDR3 is 15 residues long. CDR1 and CDR2 from the germline V gene are SGHTA and FQGTGA. The CDR3 protein is CASSLMAGPYNEQFF. CDR3 coding DNA: TGTGCCAGCAGCTTAATGGCGGGACCCTACAATGAGCAGTTCTTC.

This clonotype has more than one count but fewer than ten. The chain uses TRBV12-3 or TRBV12-4 and TRBJ2-7; the D gene is possibly TRBD2 (6 bases). The CDR3 consists of 14 residues. V was cut by 5 bases and J by 0 bases, with 11 bases left in between. For the CDR3, the DNA is TGTGCCAGCAGTGGTAGCGGATACTCCTACGAGCAGTACTTC. As protein: CASSGSGYSYEQYF.

This clonotype turned up a few times. The rearrangement links TRBV5-1 to TRBJ2-5; D is unresolved. V lost 5 bases to trimming and J lost 2 bases, with 7 bases between them. Per germline, CDR1 SGHRS and CDR2 YFSETQ. This CDR3 is 12 amino acids long. CDR3 region: CASRGPQETQYF. CDR3 coding DNA: TGCGCCAGCAGGGGCCCTCAAGAGACCCAGTACTTC.